A selection of T cell receptor beta chains follows, all from one sample in a study of T cell changes during pregnancy in multiple sclerosis. Only in-frame clones appear in the TCRdb table, and some are missing; sequencing was by immunoSEQ multiplex PCR. The sample includes around 100,000 clones, 92% of them seen just once. The sequences come from peripheral blood, collected after pregnancy. The receptors stem from a female donor with multiple sclerosis, enrolled in a pregnancy study. CDR3s include the opening cysteine and the closing phenylalanine or tryptophan. The D gene is left open where the match is weak. For some rows the clone size is stated as once, few or many, or as a class when expanded; others skip it.

v_call	j_call	d_call	clone_size	cdr3_aa	cdr3_nt
TRBV6-6	TRBJ2-7	-	-	CASSWVGGNEQYF	TGTGCCAGCAGTTGGGTAGGGGGTAACGAGCAGTACTTC
TRBV7-9	TRBJ1-2	-	-	CASRSPGQELGYTF	TGTGCCAGCAGATCCCCTGGGCAAGAATTAGGCTACACCTTC
TRBV2	TRBJ1-2	-	-	CASSAQGGEYGYTF	TGTGCCAGCAGTGCCCAGGGTGGGGAATATGGCTACACCTTC
TRBV5-4	TRBJ1-2	TRBD1	once	CASSWDRENYGYTF	TGTGCCAGCAGCTGGGACAGAGAAAACTATGGCTACACCTTC
TRBV4-1	TRBJ2-7	TRBD1	once	CASSQSTGATYEQYF	TGCGCCAGCAGCCAATCGACAGGGGCCACCTACGAGCAGTACTTC
TRBV30	TRBJ1-5	-	-	CAWSRGSNQPQHF	TGTGCCTGGAGCCGCGGGAGCAATCAGCCCCAGCATTTT
TRBV7-8	TRBJ2-7	TRBD1	-	CASSRTGSSYEQYF	TGTGCCAGCAGCAGGACAGGGAGCTCCTACGAGCAGTACTTC
TRBV19	TRBJ2-4	TRBD2	-	CASSIKVAGADRNIQYF	TGTGCCAGTAGTATCAAGGTAGCGGGAGCGGATAGGAACATTCAGTACTTC
TRBV5-6	TRBJ2-1	TRBD2	-	CASSSFSGRSSYNEQFF	TGTGCCAGCAGCTCCTTTAGCGGGAGGAGCTCCTACAATGAGCAGTTCTTC
TRBV5-4	TRBJ2-7	TRBD1	-	CASSPGTGSYEQYF	TGTGCCAGCAGCCCCGGGACAGGCTCCTACGAGCAGTACTTC
TRBV5-1	TRBJ2-1	TRBD2	-	CASSLLAGVSNEQFF	TGCGCCAGCAGCTTACTAGCGGGAGTGTCCAATGAGCAGTTCTTC
TRBV6-5	TRBJ1-2	TRBD1	few	CASSYHSGTVYGYTF	TGTGCCAGCAGTTACCACTCCGGGACAGTCTATGGCTACACCTTC
TRBV4-2	TRBJ2-7	TRBD2	-	CASSQEGSPGGEQYF	TGTGCCAGCAGCCAAGAAGGGTCTCCGGGGGGCGAGCAGTACTTC
TRBV9	TRBJ1-2	TRBD1	-	CASSVDPTGDYGYTF	TGTGCCAGCAGCGTAGACCCAACAGGGGACTATGGCTACACCTTC
TRBV18	TRBJ2-1	-	-	CASSPTEGYNEQFF	TGTGCCAGCTCACCAACGGAGGGGTACAATGAGCAGTTCTTC
TRBV27	TRBJ2-7	TRBD2	-	CASGTSGVPYEQYF	TGTGCCAGCGGGACTAGCGGGGTCCCCTACGAGCAGTACTTC
TRBV28	TRBJ2-5	-	-	CASSLSQIGTQYF	TGTGCCAGCAGTTTATCTCAAATCGGGACCCAGTACTTC
TRBV19	TRBJ2-3	TRBD1	-	CASSPGTGRTDTQYF	TGTGCCAGTAGTCCAGGGACAGGGAGGACAGATACGCAGTATTTT
TRBV30	TRBJ1-3	-	-	CAWSTFGSSGNTIYF	TGTGCCTGGAGTACATTTGGGAGCTCTGGAAACACCATATATTTT
TRBV29-1	TRBJ2-3	-	-	CSVEGISGEGTDTQYF	TGCAGCGTTGAAGGGATTAGTGGGGAGGGCACAGATACGCAGTATTTT
TRBV5-1	TRBJ1-2	TRBD1	-	CASSSAGTGGSGYTF	TGCGCCAGCAGCTCCGCGGGAACAGGGGGCTCTGGCTACACCTTC
TRBV19	TRBJ1-2	-	-	CASSRDSNYGYTF	TGTGCCAGTAGCCGGGACTCTAACTATGGCTACACCTTC
TRBV4-2	TRBJ2-2	TRBD1	few	CASSPGTGDTGELFF	TGTGCCAGCAGCCCCGGGACAGGGGACACCGGGGAGCTGTTTTTT
TRBV11-2	TRBJ1-6	-	-	CASSSLETGITPLHF	TGTGCCAGCAGCTCCCTGGAGACAGGAATTACACCCCTCCACTTT
TRBV7-2	TRBJ1-6	-	-	CASSPAASYNSPLHF	TGTGCCAGCAGCCCAGCGGCATCCTATAATTCACCCCTCCACTTT
TRBV7-7	TRBJ2-5	TRBD2	-	CASSYGGSGETQYF	TGTGCCAGCAGCTACGGGGGGTCGGGGGAGACCCAGTACTTC
TRBV6-1	TRBJ2-1	-	-	CASSEKRTENEQFF	TGTGCCAGCAGTGAAAAAAGGACAGAGAATGAGCAGTTCTTC
TRBV7-9	TRBJ1-6	-	few	CAGQKGDNSPLHF	TGTGCCGGCCAAAAGGGGGATAATTCACCCCTCCACTTT
TRBV5-6	TRBJ1-2	TRBD1	-	CASSAEIVTGDGYTF	TGTGCCAGCAGCGCGGAGATCGTAACAGGGGATGGCTACACCTTC
TRBV5-1	TRBJ1-6	-	-	CASSLDSQNSPLHF	TGCGCCAGCAGCTTGGACAGCCAGAATTCACCCCTCCACTTT
TRBV28	TRBJ1-5	TRBD1	-	CASSLTGGNQPQHF	TGTGCCAGCAGTTTAACAGGGGGCAATCAGCCCCAGCATTTT
TRBV9	TRBJ1-1	-	-	CASSVVSTTEAFF	TGTGCCAGCAGCGTAGTATCTACCACTGAAGCTTTCTTT